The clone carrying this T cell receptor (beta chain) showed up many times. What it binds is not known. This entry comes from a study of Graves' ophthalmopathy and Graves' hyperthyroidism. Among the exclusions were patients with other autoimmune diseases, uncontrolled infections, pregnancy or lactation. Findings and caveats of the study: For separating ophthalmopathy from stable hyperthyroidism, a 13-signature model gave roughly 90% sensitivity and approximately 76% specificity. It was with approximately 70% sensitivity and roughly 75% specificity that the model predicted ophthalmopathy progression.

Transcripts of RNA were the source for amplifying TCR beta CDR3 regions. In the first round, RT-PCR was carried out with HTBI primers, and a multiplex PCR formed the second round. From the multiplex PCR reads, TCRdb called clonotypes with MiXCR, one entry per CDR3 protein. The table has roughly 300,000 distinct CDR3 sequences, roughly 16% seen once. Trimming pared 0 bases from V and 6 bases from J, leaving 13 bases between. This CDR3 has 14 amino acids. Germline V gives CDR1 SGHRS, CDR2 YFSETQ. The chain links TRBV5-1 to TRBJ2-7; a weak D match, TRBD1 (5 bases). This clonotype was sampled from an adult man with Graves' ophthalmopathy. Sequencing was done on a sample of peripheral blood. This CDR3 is CASSLEWSGAEQYF. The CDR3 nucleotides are TGCGCCAGCAGCTTGGAATGGAGTGGGGCCGAGCAGTACTTC.